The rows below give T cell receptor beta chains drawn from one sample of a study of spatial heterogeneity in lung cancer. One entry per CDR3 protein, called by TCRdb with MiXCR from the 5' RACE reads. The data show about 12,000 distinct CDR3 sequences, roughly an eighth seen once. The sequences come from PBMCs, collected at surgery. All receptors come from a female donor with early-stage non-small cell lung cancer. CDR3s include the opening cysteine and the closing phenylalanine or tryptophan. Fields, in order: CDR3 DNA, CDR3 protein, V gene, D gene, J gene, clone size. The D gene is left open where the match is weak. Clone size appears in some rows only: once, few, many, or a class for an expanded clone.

DNA: TGTGCCAGCTCACCACCAAACACGGTTACAGAAGCTTTCTTT
CDR3: CASSPPNTVTEAFF
V: TRBV18
D: -
J: TRBJ1-1
size: medium-sized

DNA: TGCGCCAGCAGCTTGTATCCTTCCACGCAAGAGACCCAGTACTTC
CDR3: CASSLYPSTQETQYF
V: TRBV5-1
D: -
J: TRBJ2-5
size: few

DNA: TGTGCCAGCAGCCCCATTTATAGACCTGGGGCCGACGTCCTGACTTTC
CDR3: CASSPIYRPGADVLTF
V: TRBV7-9
D: -
J: TRBJ2-6
size: -

DNA: TGCGCCAGCAGCGCCGCCGGACTAGCGGGAGTTGGCACCGGGGAGCTGTTTTTT
CDR3: CASSAAGLAGVGTGELFF
V: TRBV4-1
D: TRBD2
J: TRBJ2-2
size: medium-sized

DNA: TGTGCCAGCAGCCACGCTCGGAGTACCATTAACACTGAAGCTTTCTTT
CDR3: CASSHARSTINTEAFF
V: TRBV14
D: -
J: TRBJ1-1
size: -

DNA: TGTGCCAGCAGCTCCGTTACGGAGTCCTACAATGAGCAGTTCTTC
CDR3: CASSSVTESYNEQFF
V: TRBV5-6
D: -
J: TRBJ2-1
size: many

DNA: TGTGCCAGTACCGCACCGGGACAGATCACCGGGGAGCTGTTTTTT
CDR3: CASTAPGQITGELFF
V: TRBV19
D: TRBD1
J: TRBJ2-2
size: many

DNA: TGTGCCAGTAGCTCAAGCGGCACAGATACGCAGTATTTT
CDR3: CASSSSGTDTQYF
V: TRBV19
D: -
J: TRBJ2-3
size: few

DNA: TGCAGCGTACGCAGGGGGGTAGAGACCCAGTACTTC
CDR3: CSVRRGVETQYF
V: TRBV29-1
D: -
J: TRBJ2-5
size: many

DNA: TGTGCCAGCAGCGTATACAGGGGTGCCGTAGATACGCAGTATTTT
CDR3: CASSVYRGAVDTQYF
V: TRBV7-9
D: TRBD1
J: TRBJ2-3
size: few

DNA: TGTGCCAGCACTGTAGGTATTCAGCCCCAGCATTTT
CDR3: CASTVGIQPQHF
V: TRBV28
D: -
J: TRBJ1-5
size: many

DNA: TGTGCCAGCAGCCTCGGGACTAGCGCTCACTACGAGCAGTACTTC
CDR3: CASSLGTSAHYEQYF
V: TRBV7-2
D: TRBD2
J: TRBJ2-7
size: many

DNA: TGCAGCGTTGTGGAGAACTACGAGCAGTACTTC
CDR3: CSVVENYEQYF
V: TRBV29-1
D: -
J: TRBJ2-7
size: medium-sized

DNA: TGTGCCACCAGTGATCCGACTAGCGCCACAGATACGCAGTATTTT
CDR3: CATSDPTSATDTQYF
V: TRBV24-1
D: TRBD2
J: TRBJ2-3
size: many

DNA: TGTGCCAGCAGCTTGGAGGGACAGAGCCCCGAGACCCAGTACTTC
CDR3: CASSLEGQSPETQYF
V: TRBV7-2
D: -
J: TRBJ2-5
size: many

DNA: TGCAGTGCTAGAGATCCCAGCGGGAGTCCAGATGAGCAGTTCTTC
CDR3: CSARDPSGSPDEQFF
V: TRBV20-1
D: TRBD2
J: TRBJ2-1
size: medium-sized

DNA: TGTGCCAGCAGCCCGGGACTCCCTACGCAGTATTTT
CDR3: CASSPGLPTQYF
V: TRBV7-2
D: -
J: TRBJ2-3
size: -

DNA: TGTGCCAGCAGTTACGAACCTCCGGGACTAGTCGGGGGGGCCGGGGAGCTGTTTTTT
CDR3: CASSYEPPGLVGGAGELFF
V: TRBV6-5
D: TRBD2
J: TRBJ2-2
size: many

DNA: TGCAGCGTTCTGGGAGGTAGCAATCAGCCCCAGCATTTT
CDR3: CSVLGGSNQPQHF
V: TRBV29-1
D: -
J: TRBJ1-5
size: few

DNA: TGTGCCAGCAGCCAAGGTACAGTAGCTAACTATGGCTACACCTTC
CDR3: CASSQGTVANYGYTF
V: TRBV3-1
D: -
J: TRBJ1-2
size: many